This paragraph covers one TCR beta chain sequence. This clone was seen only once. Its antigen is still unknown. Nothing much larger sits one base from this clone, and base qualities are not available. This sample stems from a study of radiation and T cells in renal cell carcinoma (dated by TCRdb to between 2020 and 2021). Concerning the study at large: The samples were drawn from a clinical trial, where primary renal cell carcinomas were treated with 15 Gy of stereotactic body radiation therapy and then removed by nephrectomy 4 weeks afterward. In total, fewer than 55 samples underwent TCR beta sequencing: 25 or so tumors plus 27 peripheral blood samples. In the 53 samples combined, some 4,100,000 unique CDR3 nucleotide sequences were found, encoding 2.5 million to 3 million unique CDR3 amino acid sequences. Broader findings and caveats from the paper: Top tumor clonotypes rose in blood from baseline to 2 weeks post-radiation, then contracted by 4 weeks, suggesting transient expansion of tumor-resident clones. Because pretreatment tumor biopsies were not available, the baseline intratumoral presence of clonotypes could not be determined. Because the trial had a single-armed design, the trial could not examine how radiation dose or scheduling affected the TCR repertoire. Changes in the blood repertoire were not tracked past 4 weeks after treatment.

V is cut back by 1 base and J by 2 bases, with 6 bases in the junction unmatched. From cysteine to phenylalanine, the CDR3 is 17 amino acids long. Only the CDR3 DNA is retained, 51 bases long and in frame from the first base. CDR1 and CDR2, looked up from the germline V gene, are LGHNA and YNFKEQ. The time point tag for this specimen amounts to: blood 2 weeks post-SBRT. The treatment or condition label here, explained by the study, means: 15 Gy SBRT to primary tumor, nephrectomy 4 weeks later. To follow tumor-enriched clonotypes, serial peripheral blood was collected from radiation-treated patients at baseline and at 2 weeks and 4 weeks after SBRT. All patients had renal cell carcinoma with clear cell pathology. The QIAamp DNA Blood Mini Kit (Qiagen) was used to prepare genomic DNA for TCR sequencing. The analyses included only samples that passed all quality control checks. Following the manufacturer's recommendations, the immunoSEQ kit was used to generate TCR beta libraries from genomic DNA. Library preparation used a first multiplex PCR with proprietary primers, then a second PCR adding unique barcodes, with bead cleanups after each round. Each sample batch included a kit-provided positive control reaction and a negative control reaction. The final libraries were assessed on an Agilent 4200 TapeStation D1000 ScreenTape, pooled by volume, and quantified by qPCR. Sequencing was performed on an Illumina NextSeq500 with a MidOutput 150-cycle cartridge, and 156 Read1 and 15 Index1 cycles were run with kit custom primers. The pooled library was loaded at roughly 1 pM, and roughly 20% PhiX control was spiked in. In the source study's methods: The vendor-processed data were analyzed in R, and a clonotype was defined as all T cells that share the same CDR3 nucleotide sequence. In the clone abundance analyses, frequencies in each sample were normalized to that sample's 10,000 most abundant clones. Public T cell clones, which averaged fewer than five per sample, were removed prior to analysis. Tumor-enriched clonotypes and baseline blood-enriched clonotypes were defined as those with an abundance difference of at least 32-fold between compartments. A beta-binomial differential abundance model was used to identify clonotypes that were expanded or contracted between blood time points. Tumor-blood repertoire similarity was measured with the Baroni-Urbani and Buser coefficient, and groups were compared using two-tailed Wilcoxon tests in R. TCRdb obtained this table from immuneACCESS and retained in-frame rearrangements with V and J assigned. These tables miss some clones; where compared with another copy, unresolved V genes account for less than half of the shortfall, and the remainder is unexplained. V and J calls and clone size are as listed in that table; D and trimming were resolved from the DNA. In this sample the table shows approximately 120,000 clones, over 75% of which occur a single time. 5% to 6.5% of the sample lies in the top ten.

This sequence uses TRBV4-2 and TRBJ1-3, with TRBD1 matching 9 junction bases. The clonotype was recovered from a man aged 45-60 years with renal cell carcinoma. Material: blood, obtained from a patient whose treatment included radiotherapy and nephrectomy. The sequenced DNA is TGTGCCAGCAGCCAAGGGGACAGGGTGGCTGCTGGAAACACCATATATTTT. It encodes CASSQGDRVAAGNTIYF.